Reported below is one T cell receptor beta chain. This sample is drawn from a study of shared clonotypes between healthy human individuals. Measured with immunoSEQ multiplex PCR; TCRdb has only the in-frame clones, and not every one. Counted here are about 680,000 clones, roughly 70% occurring once; the ten biggest clones make up under 2%. Looked up from germline, CDR1 is MDHEN and CDR2 is SYDVKM. CDR3 length: 13 amino acids. The V segment lost 7 bases and the J segment 4 bases; nucleotides outside the gene matches: 2. V and J are TRBV28 and TRBJ2-1; TRBD2 aligns across 9 bases. The clonotype originates from a woman aged 25 to 39 in good health. The specimen was memory CD4+ T cells sorted from blood. Stated subset: CD45RA-negative fraction. The CDR3 nucleotides are TGTGCCAGCAAGACTAGCGGTTACAATGAGCAGTTCTTC. This codes for CASKTSGYNEQFF.